One sample yielded the 28 T cell receptor beta chains listed below, sequenced in a study of CD8 T cells in Susac syndrome. An amount of RNA that ranged from about 0.45 to 1 ug was reverse transcribed with random hexamers. TCRdb re-derived calls from the immunoSEQ multiplex PCR reads in MiXCR, one entry per CDR3 protein. The sample holds 150,000 to 250,000 distinct CDR3 sequences, roughly 95% seen once. The sequencing sample was made of CD4+ T cells from PBMCs. These receptors were collected from a human donor with multiple sclerosis.

The chain carries TRBV30 and TRBJ1-1; D is undetermined. Trimming removed 4 bases at V and 6 bases at J, with 15 bases between. The CDR3 runs to 13 residues. Per germline, CDR1 GTSNPN and CDR2 SVGIG (reference sequence). CDR3 loop: CAWTWQVSAEAFF. The CDR3 DNA follows: TGTGCCTGGACTTGGCAGGTCTCGGCTGAAGCTTTCTTT. Using reference TRBV30 and TRBJ1-1 for the parts outside the CDR3, the full variable domain is SQTIHQWPATLVQPVGSPLSLECTVEGTSNPNLYWYRQAAGRGLQLLFYSVGIGQISSEVPQNLSASRPQDRQFILSSKKLLLSDSGFYLCAWTWQVSAEAFFGQGTRLTVV.

The CDR3 DNA reads TGTGCCAGCTCAGTGCAGGGGAACACTGAAGCTTTCTTT. It is translated as CASSVQGNTEAFF. The rearrangement uses TRBV18 and TRBJ1-1; the D gene is possibly TRBD1 (5 bases). Germline CDR1 and CDR2: KGHSH and LQKENI. Trimming stripped 5 bases from V and 1 base from J, with 8 bases between. The CDR3 totals 13 residues.

The chain joins TRBV7-9 to TRBJ1-1; no reliable D call. Trimming cost V 0 bases and J 1 base, with 9 bases left between them. Germline assignment: CDR1 SEHNR and CDR2 FQNEAQ (reference sequence). The CDR3 runs to 15 residues. The CDR3 DNA is TGTGCCAGCAGCTTAGCGGCGAACCGGAACACTGAAGCTTTCTTT. Its translation is CASSLAANRNTEAFF.

CDR3 amino acids: CASRQEGEQYF. Written as DNA, the CDR3 is TGTGCCAGCCGTCAGGAGGGCGAGCAGTACTTC. The chain couples TRBV2 to TRBJ2-7; TRBD2 might be the D (6 bases). Germline V gives CDR1 SNHLY, CDR2 FYNNEI. The V end was cut by 8 bases, the J end by 6 bases, with 11 bases between. The CDR3 extends over 11 amino acids.

V usage is TRBV5-1 and J usage is TRBJ2-3; D is unresolved. V lost 0 bases and J 3 bases, leaving 11 bases between the germline ends. Germline lookup yields CDR1 SGHRS and CDR2 YFSETQ. CDR3 length equals 15 residues. CDR3 residues: CASSLGTTLTDTQYF. The CDR3, as DNA: TGCGCCAGCAGCTTGGGCACGACTCTGACAGATACGCAGTATTTT.

This rearrangement joins TRBV25-1 to TRBJ2-5; 8 bases are shared with TRBD2. With 3 bases clipped from V and 8 bases from J, the junction kept 5 bases outside the gene matches. Germline V gives CDR1 MGHDK, CDR2 SYGVNS. There are 13 residues in the CDR3. The CDR3 here is CASSDGGALTQYF. Here the CDR3 DNA reads TGTGCCAGCAGTGACGGGGGGGCCTTAACCCAGTACTTC.

The rearrangement links TRBV6-6 to TRBJ1-2, with TRBD1 matching 7 bases. The V gene end was trimmed by 6 bases and the J gene end by 8 bases; junction bases not matched to a gene: 12. The CDR3 length is 14 residues. Germline loops: CDR1 MNHNY, CDR2 SVGAGI (reference sequence). DNA for the CDR3: TGTGCCAGCAGGGCTGGGACAGCCCGGCGGGGCTACACCTTC. Protein product: CASRAGTARRGYTF.

This chain uses TRBV3-1 with TRBJ2-7; maybe TRBD2 (7 bases). CDR1 and CDR2 (germline): LGHDT, YNNKEL (reference sequence). V gave up 4 bases and J gave up 4 bases, with 14 bases separating them. This CDR3 spans 14 amino acids. CDR3 DNA sequence: TGTGCCAGCAGCCCGGCCCGGGGGGCGTACGAGCAGTACTTC. It codes for CASSPARGAYEQYF.

As concerns this clonotype: At one end, the junction sequence differs from germline, possibly due to a read error. The chain links TRBV7-4 to TRBJ2-1; D gene uncertain. CDR1 SGHVT and CDR2 SQSDAQ come from the germline V gene. The CDR3 covers 12 residues. Here the CDR3 reads CASRFGHNEQFF. CDR3 bases: TGTGCCAGCCGCTTCGGGCACAATGAGCAGTTCTTC.

This clonotype has a single count. The chain combines TRBV29-1 with TRBJ2-3; tentatively, D is TRBD2 (5 bases). Trimming left V 6 bases short and J 4 bases short, with 11 bases between. The CDR3 covers 12 residues. CDR1 and CDR2 from the germline V gene are SQVTM and ANQGSEA. As DNA, the CDR3 is TGCAGCGTCAGAGGGCCCCCAGATACGCAGTATTTT. It translates to CSVRGPPDTQYF.

The J gene is TRBJ1-1, the V gene TRBV29-1, with TRBD1 as a possible D gene (6 bases). The length of the CDR3 is 13 residues. The germline CDR1 and CDR2 sequences are SQVTM and ANQGSEA. Between the trimmed V and J ends, which lost 2 bases and 5 bases, there was a span of 12 bases. CDR3 sequence (DNA): TGCAGCGTTGAATCCGGGGGCGGGACTGAAGCTTTCTTT. As protein: CSVESGGGTEAFF.

J is TRBJ2-6 and V is TRBV4-2; D is uncertain. Germline V gene sequence: CDR1 LGHNA, CDR2 YNFKEQ. V was trimmed by 4 bases and J by 2 bases, leaving 18 bases between them. CDR3 length equals 18 residues. CDR3: CASSPRITPVTGANVLTF. The CDR3, as DNA: TGTGCCAGCAGCCCTCGGATCACTCCGGTCACTGGGGCCAACGTCCTGACTTTC.

CDR3 nucleotides: TGCAGTGCTCGACAGGGGTTCACAGATACGCAGTATTTT. It encodes CSARQGFTDTQYF. The chain employs TRBV20-1 and TRBJ2-3; TRBD1 aligns across 8 bases. V lost 5 bases, J lost 2 bases, and 3 bases stayed unmatched. Germline V gives CDR1 DFQATT, CDR2 SNEGSKA (reference sequence). This CDR3 is built from 13 residues.

This chain joins TRBV18 and TRBJ2-5; the match to TRBD1 covers 9 bases. The CDR3 is made up of 16 amino acids. The V gene's germline CDR1 is KGHSH and CDR2 LQKENI. The V segment lost 3 bases and the J segment 4 bases; nucleotides outside the gene matches: 9. The CDR3 DNA reads as TGTGCCAGCTCACCTCGACTGACAGGGGGTGTAGAGACCCAGTACTTC. The encoded protein is CASSPRLTGGVETQYF.

This chain uses TRBV30 with TRBJ2-3; TRBD2 matches 7 bases. The CDR3 length is 13 residues. V lost 5 bases to trimming and J lost 7 bases; unmatched junction nucleotides: 9. Germline V gene lookup returns CDR1 GTSNPN and CDR2 SVGIG (reference sequence). The CDR3 here is CAWRGEPLYTQYF. DNA of the CDR3: TGTGCCTGGCGGGGGGAACCCCTATATACGCAGTATTTT.

The V gene is TRBV27, the J gene TRBJ2-2, with D perhaps matching TRBD1 (5 bases). The germline V gene encodes CDR1 MNHEY and CDR2 SMNVEV (reference sequence). The V end was cut by 7 bases, the J end by 7 bases, with 16 bases between. This CDR3 spans 14 amino acids. The CDR3 sequence: CASKFGRVHGELFF. DNA for the CDR3: TGTGCCAGCAAATTCGGCAGGGTCCACGGGGAGCTGTTTTTT.

As concerns this clonotype: The junction departs from germline at one end; a sequencing error may be responsible. This rearrangement joins TRBV7-7 to TRBJ2-1, with 8 positions matching TRBD1. This CDR3 comprises 19 residues. From germline, CDR1 is SSHAT and CDR2 FNYEAQ (reference sequence). This CDR3 is CASSPTPPPDRDGRDEQFF. Written as DNA, the CDR3 is TGTGCTAGCAGCCCCACCCCTCCCCCGGACAGGGATGGTAGGGATGAGCAGTTCTTC.

The chain is built from TRBV3-1 and TRBJ1-2; D is undetermined. Trimming stripped 1 base from V and 5 bases from J, with 14 bases between. The CDR3 is 15 amino acids. CDR1 and CDR2 (germline): LGHDT, YNNKEL (reference sequence). The CDR3 region has the DNA TGTGCCAGCAGCCAAGTGCGGAGAGGTGGTTATGGCTACACCTTC. Translating gives CASSQVRRGGYGYTF. The variable domain in full, with the rest retrieved from reference TRBV3-1 and TRBJ1-2, is DTAVSQTPKYLVTQMGNDKSIKCEQNLGHDTMYWYKQDSKKFLKIMFSYNNKELIINETVPNRFSPKSPDKAHLNLHINSLELGDSAVYFCASSQVRRGGYGYTFGSGTRLTVV.

This sequence joins TRBV2 and TRBJ2-3; D unresolved. Germline CDR1 and CDR2: SNHLY and FYNNEI. V lost 4 bases and J 10 bases, leaving 9 bases between the germline ends. The CDR3 length is 11 residues. The CDR3 DNA follows: TGTGCCAGCAGTGCGGAGAAGGCGCAGTATTTT. Residues: CASSAEKAQYF.

This clonotype came up once. The chain joins TRBV6-5 to TRBJ2-7, with 8 bases fitting TRBD1. Trimming took 5 bases from V and 7 from J; bases not matched to a gene: 7. The V gene's germline CDR1 is MNHEY and CDR2 SVGAGI. The CDR3 is 13 residues long. The CDR3 region is CASSETGDREQYF. Written as DNA, the CDR3 is TGTGCCAGCAGTGAGACAGGGGATCGAGAGCAGTACTTC.

V is TRBV29-1 and J is TRBJ2-7; D may be TRBD2 (6 bases). Germline CDR1 is SQVTM and CDR2 is ANQGSEA. Between the trimmed V and J ends, which lost 1 base and 5 bases, there was a span of 9 bases. This CDR3 is 12 amino acids long. The CDR3 loop reads CSVEGPGDEQYF. The DNA for the CDR3 is TGCAGCGTTGAAGGCCCGGGGGACGAGCAGTACTTC.

The DNA for the CDR3 is TGTGCCAGCCCCCTCCTAGCGGGAGGGACGAACACCGGGGAGCTGTTTTTT. This encodes CASPLLAGGTNTGELFF. V and J are TRBV7-9 and TRBJ2-2, with TRBD2 matching 12 bases. The germline CDR1 and CDR2 sequences are SEHNR and FQNEAQ (reference sequence). The CDR3 is made up of 17 amino acids. V shed 8 bases and J 0 bases; nucleotides not matched to a gene: 7.

J is TRBJ1-2 and V is TRBV29-1, with D possibly TRBD1 on 6 matching bases. The ends were cut back, 3 bases at V and 2 bases at J, with 7 bases in the middle. The length of the CDR3 is 12 residues. The germline V gene has CDR1 SQVTM and CDR2 ANQGSEA. The CDR3 protein is CSVDGQNYGYTF. The CDR3 DNA is TGCAGCGTTGACGGACAGAACTATGGCTACACCTTC. Based on the CDR3 plus reference TRBV29-1 and TRBJ1-2, the full variable domain is SAVISQKPSRDICQRGTSLTIQCQVDSQVTMMFWYRQQPGQSLTLIATANQGSEATYESGFVIDKFPISRPNLTFSTLTVSNMSPEDSSIYLCSVDGQNYGYTFGSGTRLTVV.

The chain couples TRBV29-1 to TRBJ2-3; D gene uncertain. Germline V gives CDR1 SQVTM, CDR2 ANQGSEA. The CDR3 spans 10 residues. V lost 8 bases to trimming and J lost 3 bases, with 6 bases between them. The CDR3 loop is CSPWTDTQYF. The CDR3 DNA follows: TGCAGCCCTTGGACAGATACGCAGTATTTT.

V is TRBV18 and J is TRBJ2-7; tentative D call: TRBD2 (5 bases). This CDR3 is 16 amino acids long. CDR1 is KGHSH and CDR2 is LQKENI in the germline V gene. V lost 4 bases, J lost 6 bases, and 22 bases lay in between. CDR3 region: CASSLDSDPGIREQYF. As DNA, the CDR3 is TGTGCCAGCTCACTGGACTCCGACCCGGGGATTCGCGAGCAGTACTTC. The full variable domain, completed using reference TRBV18 and TRBJ2-7, is NAGVMQNPRHLVRRRGQEARLRCSPMKGHSHVYWYRQLPEEGLKFMVYLQKENIIDESGMPKERFSAEFPKEGPSILRIQQVVRGDSAAYFCASSLDSDPGIREQYFGPGTRLTVT.

The chain recombines TRBV7-9 with TRBJ2-7, with D tentatively TRBD1 (6 bases). Germline-derived CDR1 and CDR2 are SEHNR and FQNEAQ (reference sequence). V was trimmed by 8 bases and J by 6 bases, leaving 11 bases between them. CDR3 size: 11 residues. CDR3 region: CASGTYSEQYF. CDR3 sequence (DNA): TGTGCCAGCGGGACATATTCCGAGCAGTACTTC.

This clonotype was seen only once. This chain uses TRBV9 with TRBJ1-3; D gene uncertain. V lost 3 bases, J lost 2 bases, and 12 bases lay in between. This CDR3 spans 15 amino acids. Germline values: CDR1 SGDLS, CDR2 YYNGEE. The CDR3 sequence: CASSAPHGTGNTIYF. The CDR3 nucleotides are TGTGCCAGCAGCGCCCCACATGGGACTGGAAACACCATATATTTT.

For the CDR3, the DNA is TGTGCCTGGACTCCTTTGGGGGGTACGCAGTATTTT. Encoded protein: CAWTPLGGTQYF. The chain couples TRBV30 to TRBJ2-3; TRBD2 is a possible D gene (6 bases). This CDR3 is built from 12 residues. The germline CDR1 and CDR2 sequences are GTSNPN and SVGIG (reference sequence). Trimming cost V 4 bases and J 8 bases, with 13 bases left between them.